This paragraph covers one T cell receptor (beta chain) sequence. Its antigen remains unidentified. Base qualities are missing; no much larger clone stands one base away. The sample belongs to a study of T cell responses to AZD1222 COVID-19 vaccine (dated by TCRdb to the early 2020s). Regarding the study in general: A total of just over 230 trial participants underwent TCR sequencing, of whom about 210 had received two doses of AZD1222 and 26 had received two doses of the MenACWY control vaccine. Trial participants were enrolled by age into subgroups of 18-55, 56-69 and 70-plus years, and roughly 160, 29 and 62 TCR-sequenced participants, respectively, were included in these subgroups. Broader findings and caveats from the paper: Participants were mostly white British and included more females than males, and it was suggested by the authors that clonal diversity may have been underestimated. After two AZD1222 doses, spike-specific TCR breadth and depth were significantly higher than at day 0 and than in MenACWY recipients. Conclusions about previously exposed vaccinees are limited, since just six AZD1222 recipients were seropositive for SARS-CoV-2 at baseline. Because no day 14 peak-response samples were available, repertoires were characterized only after the peak T cell response. The vaccine-associated CD4 TCRs covered the entire spike protein, and the dominant responses fell in regions 160-218 and 743-854. Reportedly, almost half of the unique spike-specific TCRs recognized epitopes lying outside the regions that are mutated in the B.1.351 and B.1.1.7 variants. The 56-69-year group was small, and its depth increase did not reach significance, likely because of low power.

Sample time point, as interpreted from the label and publication: about 28 days (+/-7) after the second vaccine dose. AZD1222 recipients with second doses at about 4 weeks or about 12 weeks were pooled, because spike-specific TCR depth and breadth did not differ between schedules. Samples from vaccinated people were obtained from the UK trials COV001 and COV002, which included a single-blind randomized controlled phase 2/3 trial of AZD1222 (ChAdOx1 nCoV-19) in healthy adults. For TCRbeta chain sequencing, PBMC samples from trial participants were taken at day 0 and at day 28 after the second dose. The CDR3 regions of human TCRbeta chains were subjected to immunosequencing. From the authors' description of their analysis: TCRs in the repertoires were compared against a reference library of SARS-CoV-2-specific TCRs that had been generated with the MIRA antigen-specificity platform. Breadth was defined as the fraction of unique TCRs that were SARS-CoV-2-associated. Depth was defined as the fraction of total T cells that were SARS-CoV-2-associated. Each spike-specific TCR was assigned to its reactive spike region and to a CD4 or CD8 class using the MIRA data. Log10-transformed breadth and depth values were compared by one-way ANOVA with Sidak's multiple comparisons tests. The source is immuneACCESS, and TCRdb retained only in-frame sequences with V and J called. Part of the clones is not carried over; for the studies checked, unresolved V genes explain less than half of this, and the remainder is unexplained. V and J calls and clone size are those listed in that table; D and trimming were worked out from the DNA. Within this sample are 75,000 to 85,000 clones, with roughly 85% of them counted one time only. In total, the top ten clones hold around 10% of the sample.

This specimen was peripheral blood, taken 28 days after the second AZD1222 dose. This TCR was recovered from an adult who received the AZD1222 COVID-19 vaccine.

The DNA is as follows: TGTGCCAGTAGTATTGGCCAGTTCTCCTATAATTCACCCCTCCACTTT. This codes for CASSIGQFSYNSPLHF. The receptor chain draws on TRBV19 and TRBJ1-6, with the D gene call left open. Cut back by 3 bases and 0 bases, the V and J ends lie 9 bases apart. CDR1 and CDR2 (LNHDA, SQIVND) derive from the germline V gene (reference sequence). Including the terminal cysteine and phenylalanine, the CDR3 comprises 16 residues. Kept here is only the CDR3 DNA, which spans 48 bases and is read in frame from base 1.